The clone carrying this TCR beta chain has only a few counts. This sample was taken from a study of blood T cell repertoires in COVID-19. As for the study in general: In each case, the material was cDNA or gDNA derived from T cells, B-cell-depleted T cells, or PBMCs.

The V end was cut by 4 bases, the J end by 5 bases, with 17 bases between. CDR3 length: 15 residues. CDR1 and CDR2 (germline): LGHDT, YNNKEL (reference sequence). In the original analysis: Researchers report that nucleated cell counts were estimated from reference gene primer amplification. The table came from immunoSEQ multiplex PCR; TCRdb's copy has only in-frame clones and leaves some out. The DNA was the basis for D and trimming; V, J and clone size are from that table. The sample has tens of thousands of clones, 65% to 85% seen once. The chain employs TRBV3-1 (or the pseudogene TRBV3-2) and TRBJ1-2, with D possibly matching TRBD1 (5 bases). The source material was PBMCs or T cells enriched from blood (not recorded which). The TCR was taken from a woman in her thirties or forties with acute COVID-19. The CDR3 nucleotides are TGTGCCAGCAGCCTCTTTAGCACACGGGGGTATGGCTACACCTTC. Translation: CASSLFSTRGYGYTF.